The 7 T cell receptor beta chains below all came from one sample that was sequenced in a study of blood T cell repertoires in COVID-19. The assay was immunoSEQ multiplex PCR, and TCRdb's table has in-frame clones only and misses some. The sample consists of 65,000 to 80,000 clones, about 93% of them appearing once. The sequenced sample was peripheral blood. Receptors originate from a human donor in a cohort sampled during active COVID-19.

CDR3 loop: CASSRQGAGGNEQFF. In nucleotides, the CDR3 is TGCGCCAGCAGCCGACAGGGAGCTGGGGGCAATGAGCAGTTCTTC. V gene TRBV4-3 combines with J gene TRBJ2-1; 7 bases agree with TRBD1. The V and J ends lost 4 bases and 6 bases, in that order; junction bases with no gene match: 9. This CDR3 has 15 amino acids. CDR1 is LGHNA, CDR2 YSLEER, per germline.

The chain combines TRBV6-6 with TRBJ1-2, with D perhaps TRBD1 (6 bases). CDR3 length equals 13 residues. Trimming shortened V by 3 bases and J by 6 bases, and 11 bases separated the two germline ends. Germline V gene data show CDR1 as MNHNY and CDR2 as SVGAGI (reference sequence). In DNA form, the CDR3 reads TGTGCCAGCAGTTATTATCGACAGGATGGCTACACCTTC. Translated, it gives CASSYYRQDGYTF.

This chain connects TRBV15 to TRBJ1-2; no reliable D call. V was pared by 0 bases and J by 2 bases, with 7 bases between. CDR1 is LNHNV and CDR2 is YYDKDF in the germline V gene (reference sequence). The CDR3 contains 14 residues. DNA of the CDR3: TGTGCCACCAGCAGAGAGGCCACCAACTATGGCTACACCTTC. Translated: CATSREATNYGYTF.

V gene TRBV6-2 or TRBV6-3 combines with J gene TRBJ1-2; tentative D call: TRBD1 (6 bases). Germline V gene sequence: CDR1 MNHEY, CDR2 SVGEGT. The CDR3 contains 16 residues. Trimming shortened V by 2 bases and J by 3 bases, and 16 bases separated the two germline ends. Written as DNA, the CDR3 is TGTGCCAGCAGTTACGGTGGGGGCGGCTTTTACTATGGCTACACCTTC. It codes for CASSYGGGGFYYGYTF.

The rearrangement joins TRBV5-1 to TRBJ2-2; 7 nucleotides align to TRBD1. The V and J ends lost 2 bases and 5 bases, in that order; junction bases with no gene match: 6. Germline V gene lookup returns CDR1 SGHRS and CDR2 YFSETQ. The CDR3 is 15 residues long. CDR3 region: CASSFRQGWTGELFF. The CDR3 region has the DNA TGCGCCAGCAGCTTTCGACAGGGCTGGACCGGGGAGCTGTTTTTT.

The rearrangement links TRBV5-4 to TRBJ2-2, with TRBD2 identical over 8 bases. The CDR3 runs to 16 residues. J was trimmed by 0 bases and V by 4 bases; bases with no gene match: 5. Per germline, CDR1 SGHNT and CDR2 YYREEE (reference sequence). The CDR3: CASSMGGGTNTGELFF. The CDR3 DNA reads TGTGCCAGCAGCATGGGCGGGGGGACGAACACCGGGGAGCTGTTTTTT.

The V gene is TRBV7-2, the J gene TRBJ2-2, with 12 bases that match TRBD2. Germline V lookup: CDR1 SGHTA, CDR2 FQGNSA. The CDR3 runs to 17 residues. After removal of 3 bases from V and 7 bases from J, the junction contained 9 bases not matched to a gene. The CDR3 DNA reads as TGTGCCAGCAGCTTCACTAGCGGGGGGCTCTCCCTCGGGGAGCTGTTTTTT. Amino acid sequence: CASSFTSGGLSLGELFF.